One TCR beta chain is described in this entry. This sample was taken from a study of identifying expanded T cells in peripheral blood. Sequencing used immunoSEQ multiplex PCR; TCRdb keeps in-frame clones, though not all of them. The table lists some 93,000 clones, roughly 87% of them singletons. Healthy donors had no documented immune events, such as infections, while sampled. This sequence was found in a person aged 18 to 75 in good health. The sample was blood.

The DNA of the CDR3 is TGTGCCAGCAGTTTATCTCGCAGGGGGCCAAATGAGCAGTTCTTC. Translated: CASSLSRRGPNEQFF. V gene TRBV27 combines with J gene TRBJ2-1; 8 bases fit TRBD1. Germline assignment: CDR1 MNHEY and CDR2 SMNVEV (reference sequence). Losses at the gene ends were 0 bases for V and 7 bases for J; bases not matched to a gene: 5. CDR3 size: 15 residues.